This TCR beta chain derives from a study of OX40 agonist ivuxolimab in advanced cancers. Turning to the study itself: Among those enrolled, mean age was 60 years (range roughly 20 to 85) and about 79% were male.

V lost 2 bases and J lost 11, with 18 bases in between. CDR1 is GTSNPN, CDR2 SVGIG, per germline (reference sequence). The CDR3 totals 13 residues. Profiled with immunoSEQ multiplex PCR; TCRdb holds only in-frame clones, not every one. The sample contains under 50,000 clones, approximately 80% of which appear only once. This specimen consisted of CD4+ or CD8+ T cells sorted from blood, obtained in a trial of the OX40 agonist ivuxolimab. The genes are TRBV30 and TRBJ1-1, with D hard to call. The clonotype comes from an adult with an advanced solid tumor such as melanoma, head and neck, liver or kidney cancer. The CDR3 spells CAWSNTRPTGAFF. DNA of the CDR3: TGTGCCTGGAGTAACACACGCCCTACTGGGGCTTTCTTT.